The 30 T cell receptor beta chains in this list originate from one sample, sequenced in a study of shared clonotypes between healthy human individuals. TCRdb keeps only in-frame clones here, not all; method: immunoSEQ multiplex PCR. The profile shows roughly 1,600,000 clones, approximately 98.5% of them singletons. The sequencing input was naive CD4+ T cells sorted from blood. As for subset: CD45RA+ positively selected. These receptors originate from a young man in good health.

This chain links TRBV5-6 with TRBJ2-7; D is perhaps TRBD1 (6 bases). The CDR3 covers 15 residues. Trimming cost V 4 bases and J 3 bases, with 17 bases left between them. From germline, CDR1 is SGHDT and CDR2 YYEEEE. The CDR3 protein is CASSTALQGNYEQYF. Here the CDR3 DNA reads TGTGCCAGCAGCACGGCGCTACAGGGTAACTACGAGCAGTACTTC. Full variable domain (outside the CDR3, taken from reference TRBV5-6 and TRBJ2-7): DAGVTQSPTHLIKTRGQQVTLRCSPKSGHDTVSWYQQALGQGPQFIFQYYEEEERQRGNFPDRFSGHQFPNYSSELNVNALLLGDSALYLCASSTALQGNYEQYFGPGTRLTVT.

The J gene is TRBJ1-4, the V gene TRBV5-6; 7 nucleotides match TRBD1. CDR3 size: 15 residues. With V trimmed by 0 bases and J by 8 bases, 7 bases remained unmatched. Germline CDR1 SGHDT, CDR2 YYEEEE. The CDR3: CASSLGRGLREKLFF. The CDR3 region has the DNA TGTGCCAGCAGCTTGGGAAGGGGGCTTCGGGAAAAACTGTTTTTT.

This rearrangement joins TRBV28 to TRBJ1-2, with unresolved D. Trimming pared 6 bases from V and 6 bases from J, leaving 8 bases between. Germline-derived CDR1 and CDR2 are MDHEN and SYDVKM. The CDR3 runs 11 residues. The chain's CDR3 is CASRVGNGYTF. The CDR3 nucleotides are TGTGCCAGCAGGGTCGGGAATGGCTACACCTTC.

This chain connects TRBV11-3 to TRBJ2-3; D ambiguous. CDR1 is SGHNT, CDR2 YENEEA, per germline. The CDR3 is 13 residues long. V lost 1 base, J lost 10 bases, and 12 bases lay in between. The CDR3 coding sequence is TGTGCCAGCAGCTTAGCCCCGCCAGCTTCGCAGTATTTT. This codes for CASSLAPPASQYF.

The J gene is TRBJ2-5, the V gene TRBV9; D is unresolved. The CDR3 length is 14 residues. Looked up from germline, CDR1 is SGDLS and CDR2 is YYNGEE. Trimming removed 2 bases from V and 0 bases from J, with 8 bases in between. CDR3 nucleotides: TGTGCCAGCAGCGTTTCCGGTTACCAAGAGACCCAGTACTTC. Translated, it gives CASSVSGYQETQYF.

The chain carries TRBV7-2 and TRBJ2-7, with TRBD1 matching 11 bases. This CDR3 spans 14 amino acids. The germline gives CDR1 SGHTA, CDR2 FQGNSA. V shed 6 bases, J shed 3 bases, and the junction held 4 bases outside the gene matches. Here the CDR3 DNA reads TGTGCCAGCAGGGGACAGGGGGTCTTCTACGAGCAGTACTTC. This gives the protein CASRGQGVFYEQYF.

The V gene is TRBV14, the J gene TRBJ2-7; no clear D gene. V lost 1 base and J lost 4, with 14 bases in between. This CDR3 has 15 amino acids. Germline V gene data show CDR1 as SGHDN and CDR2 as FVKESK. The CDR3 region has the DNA TGTGCCAGCAGCCAAGTTTTTATCGGGTTTTACGAGCAGTACTTC. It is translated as CASSQVFIGFYEQYF. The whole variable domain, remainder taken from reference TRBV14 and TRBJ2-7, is EAGVTQFPSHSVIEKGQTVTLRCDPISGHDNLYWYRRVMGKEIKFLLHFVKESKQDESGMPNNRFLAERTGGTYSTLKVQPAELEDSGVYFCASSQVFIGFYEQYFGPGTRLTVT.

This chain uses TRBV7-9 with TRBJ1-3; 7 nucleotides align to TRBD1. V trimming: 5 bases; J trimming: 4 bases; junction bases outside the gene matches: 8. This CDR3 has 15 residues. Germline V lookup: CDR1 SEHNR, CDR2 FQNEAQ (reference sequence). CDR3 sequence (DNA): TGTGCCAGCAGCAACAACAGGGGAACCGGAAACACCATATATTTT. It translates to CASSNNRGTGNTIYF.

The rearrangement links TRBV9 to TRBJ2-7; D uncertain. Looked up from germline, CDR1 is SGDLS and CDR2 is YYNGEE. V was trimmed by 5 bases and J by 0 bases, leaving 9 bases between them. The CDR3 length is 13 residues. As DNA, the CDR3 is TGTGCCAGCAGTAAACAGAGCTCCTACGAGCAGTACTTC. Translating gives CASSKQSSYEQYF. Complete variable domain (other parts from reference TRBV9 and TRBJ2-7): DSGVTQTPKHLITATGQRVTLRCSPRSGDLSVYWYQQSLDQGLQFLIQYYNGEERAKGNILERFSAQQFPDLHSELNLSSLELGDSALYFCASSKQSSYEQYFGPGTRLTVT.

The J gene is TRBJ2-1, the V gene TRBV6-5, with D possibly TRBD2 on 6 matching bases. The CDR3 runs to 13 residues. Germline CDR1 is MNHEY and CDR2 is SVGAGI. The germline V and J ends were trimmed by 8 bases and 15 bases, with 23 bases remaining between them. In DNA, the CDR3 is TGTGCCAGCCGAGGAGGGGTTTCCCAACCCCCGTTCTTC. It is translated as CASRGGVSQPPFF.

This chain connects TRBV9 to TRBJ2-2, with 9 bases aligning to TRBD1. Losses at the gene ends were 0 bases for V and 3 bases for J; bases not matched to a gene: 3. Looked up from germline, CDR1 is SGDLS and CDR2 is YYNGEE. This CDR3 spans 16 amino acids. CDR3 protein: CASSVETGGYTGELFF. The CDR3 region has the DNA TGTGCCAGCAGCGTAGAAACAGGGGGCTACACCGGGGAGCTGTTTTTT.

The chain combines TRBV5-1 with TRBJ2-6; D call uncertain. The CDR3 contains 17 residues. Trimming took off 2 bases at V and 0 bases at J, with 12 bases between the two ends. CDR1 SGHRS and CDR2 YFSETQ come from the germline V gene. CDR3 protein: CASSFWGGDSGANVLTF. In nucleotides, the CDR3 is TGCGCCAGCAGCTTCTGGGGTGGGGACTCTGGGGCCAACGTCCTGACTTTC.

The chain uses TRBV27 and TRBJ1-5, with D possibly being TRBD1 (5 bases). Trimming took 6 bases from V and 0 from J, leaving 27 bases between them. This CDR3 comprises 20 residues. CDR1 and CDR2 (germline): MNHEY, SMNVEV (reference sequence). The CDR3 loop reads CASSPALWGRSVDSNQPQHF. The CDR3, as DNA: TGTGCCAGCAGCCCAGCTCTATGGGGACGGTCCGTAGATAGCAATCAGCCCCAGCATTTT.

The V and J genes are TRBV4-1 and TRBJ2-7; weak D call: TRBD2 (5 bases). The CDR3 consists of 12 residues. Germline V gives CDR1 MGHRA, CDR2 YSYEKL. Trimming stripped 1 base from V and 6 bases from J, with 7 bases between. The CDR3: CASSQVRGEQYF. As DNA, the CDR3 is TGCGCCAGCAGCCAAGTCCGGGGCGAGCAGTACTTC.

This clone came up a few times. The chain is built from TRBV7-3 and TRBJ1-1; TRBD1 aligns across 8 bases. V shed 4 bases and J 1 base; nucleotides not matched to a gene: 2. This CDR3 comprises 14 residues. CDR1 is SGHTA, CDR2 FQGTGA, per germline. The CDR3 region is CASSSDRGNTEAFF. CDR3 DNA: TGTGCCAGCAGCTCCGACAGGGGGAACACTGAAGCTTTCTTT.

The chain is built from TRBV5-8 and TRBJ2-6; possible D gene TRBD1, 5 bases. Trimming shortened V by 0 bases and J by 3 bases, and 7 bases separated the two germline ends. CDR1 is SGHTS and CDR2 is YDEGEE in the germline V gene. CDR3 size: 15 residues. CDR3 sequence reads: CASSLVGVGANVLTF. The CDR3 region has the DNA TGTGCCAGCAGCTTGGTAGGGGTTGGGGCCAACGTCCTGACTTTC.

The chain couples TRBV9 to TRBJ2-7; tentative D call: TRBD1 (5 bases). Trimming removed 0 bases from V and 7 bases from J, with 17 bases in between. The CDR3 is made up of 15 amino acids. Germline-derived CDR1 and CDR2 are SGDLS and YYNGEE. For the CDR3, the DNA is TGTGCCAGCAGCGTAGAAGGTACAGGTTTGACGGAGCAGTACTTC. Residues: CASSVEGTGLTEQYF.

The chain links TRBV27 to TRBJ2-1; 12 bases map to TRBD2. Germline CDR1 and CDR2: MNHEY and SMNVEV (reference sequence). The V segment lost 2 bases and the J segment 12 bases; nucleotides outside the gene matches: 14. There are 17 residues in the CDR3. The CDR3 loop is CASSLTSGRSSVVRQFF. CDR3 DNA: TGTGCCAGCAGTTTAACTAGCGGGAGGAGCTCCGTAGTGAGGCAGTTCTTC.

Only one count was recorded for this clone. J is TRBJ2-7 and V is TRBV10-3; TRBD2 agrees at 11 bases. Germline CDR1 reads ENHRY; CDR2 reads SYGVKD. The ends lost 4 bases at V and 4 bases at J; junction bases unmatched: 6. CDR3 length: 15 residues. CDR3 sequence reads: CAISAGLAVQYEQYF. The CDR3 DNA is TGTGCCATCAGTGCGGGACTAGCGGTCCAATACGAGCAGTACTTC.

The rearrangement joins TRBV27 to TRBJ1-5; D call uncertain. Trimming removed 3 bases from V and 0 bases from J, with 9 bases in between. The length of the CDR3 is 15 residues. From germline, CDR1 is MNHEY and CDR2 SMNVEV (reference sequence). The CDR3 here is CASSFSSHSNQPQHF. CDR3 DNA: TGTGCCAGCAGTTTCTCTAGCCATAGCAATCAGCCCCAGCATTTT.

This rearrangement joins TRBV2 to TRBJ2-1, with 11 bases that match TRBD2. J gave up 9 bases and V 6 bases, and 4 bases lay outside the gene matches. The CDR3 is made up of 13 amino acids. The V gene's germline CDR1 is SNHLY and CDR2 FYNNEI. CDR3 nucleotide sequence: TGTGCCAGCAGGACTAGCGGGGAGGTTGAGCAGTTCTTC. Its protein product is CASRTSGEVEQFF.

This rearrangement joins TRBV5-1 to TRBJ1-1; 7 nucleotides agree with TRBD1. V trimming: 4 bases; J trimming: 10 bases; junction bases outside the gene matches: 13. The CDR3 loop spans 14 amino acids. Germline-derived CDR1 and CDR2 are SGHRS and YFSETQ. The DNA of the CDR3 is TGCGCCAGCAGCACCACCGGGACAGAAGATGTAGCTTTCTTT. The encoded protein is CASSTTGTEDVAFF. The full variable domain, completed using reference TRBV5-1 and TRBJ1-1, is KAGVTQTPRYLIKTRGQQVTLSCSPISGHRSVSWYQQTPGQGLQFLFEYFSETQRNKGNFPGRFSGRQFSNSRSEMNVSTLELGDSALYLCASSTTGTEDVAFFGQGTRLTVV.

CDR3 nucleotides: TGTGCCAGCAGCTCGCTAGCGGGTTACTACAATGAGCAGTTCTTC. This translates into CASSSLAGYYNEQFF. V usage is TRBV5-5 and J usage is TRBJ2-1, with TRBD2 matching 8 bases. From germline, CDR1 is SGHKS and CDR2 YYEKEE (reference sequence). This CDR3 contains 15 residues. V shed 3 bases, J shed 3 bases, and the junction held 5 bases outside the gene matches.

CDR3 in amino acids: CASSPVEISNTEAFF. CDR3 DNA sequence: TGTGCCAGCTCACCAGTGGAGATTTCGAACACTGAAGCTTTCTTT. This sequence joins TRBV18 and TRBJ1-1, with D hard to call. Germline lookup yields CDR1 KGHSH and CDR2 LQKENI. V shed 2 bases and J shed 1 base, with 11 bases lying between them. This CDR3 has 15 residues.

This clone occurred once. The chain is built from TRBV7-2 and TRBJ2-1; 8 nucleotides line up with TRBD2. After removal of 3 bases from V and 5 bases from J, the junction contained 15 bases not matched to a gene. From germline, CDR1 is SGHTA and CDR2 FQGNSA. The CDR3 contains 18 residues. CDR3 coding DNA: TGTGCCAGCAGCTTTAAGCGCAGGTGGCGGGAGGCGGACAATGAGCAGTTCTTC. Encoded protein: CASSFKRRWREADNEQFF.

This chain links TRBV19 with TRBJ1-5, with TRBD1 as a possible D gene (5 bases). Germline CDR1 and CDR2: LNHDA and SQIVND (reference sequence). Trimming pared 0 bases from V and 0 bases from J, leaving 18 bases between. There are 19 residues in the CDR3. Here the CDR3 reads CASSIDPPGGIYSNQPQHF. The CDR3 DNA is TGTGCCAGTAGTATAGATCCCCCGGGGGGGATTTATAGCAATCAGCCCCAGCATTTT.

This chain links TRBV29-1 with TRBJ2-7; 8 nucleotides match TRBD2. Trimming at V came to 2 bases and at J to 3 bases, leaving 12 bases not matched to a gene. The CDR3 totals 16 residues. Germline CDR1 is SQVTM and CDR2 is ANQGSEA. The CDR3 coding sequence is TGCAGCGTTGAACGAATAGGGGATAGCGGGAACTACGAGCAGTACTTC. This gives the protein CSVERIGDSGNYEQYF.

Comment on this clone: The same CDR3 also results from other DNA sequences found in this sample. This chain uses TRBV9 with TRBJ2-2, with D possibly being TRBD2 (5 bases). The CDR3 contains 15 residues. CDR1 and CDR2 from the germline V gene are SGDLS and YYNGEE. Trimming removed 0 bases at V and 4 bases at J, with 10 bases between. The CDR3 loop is CASSVVRAGTGELFF. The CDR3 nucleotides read TGTGCCAGCAGCGTAGTGAGGGCCGGCACCGGGGAGCTGTTTTTT.

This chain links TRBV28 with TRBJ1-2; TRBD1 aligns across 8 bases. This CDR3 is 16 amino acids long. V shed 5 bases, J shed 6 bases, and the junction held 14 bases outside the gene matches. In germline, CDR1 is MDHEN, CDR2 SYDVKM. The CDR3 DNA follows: TGTGCCAGCAGTCGCGGATTAGGACAGGGCTCCCATGGCTACACCTTC. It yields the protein CASSRGLGQGSHGYTF.

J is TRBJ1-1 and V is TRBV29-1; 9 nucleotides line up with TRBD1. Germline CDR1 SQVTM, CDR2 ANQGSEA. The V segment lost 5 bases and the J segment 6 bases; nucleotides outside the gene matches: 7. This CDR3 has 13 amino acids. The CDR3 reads CSVRDRVIPEAFF. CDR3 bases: TGCAGCGTTCGGGACAGGGTAATCCCTGAAGCTTTCTTT.